A selection of T cell receptor beta chains follows, all from one sample in a study of T cell responses to AZD1222 COVID-19 vaccine. Measured with immunoSEQ multiplex PCR; TCRdb has only the in-frame clones, and not every one. The sample has 180,000 or so clones; approximately 90% are singletons. The source was peripheral blood, collected 28 days after the second AZD1222 dose. The origin of the receptors is an adult who received the AZD1222 COVID-19 vaccine. CDR3s include the opening cysteine and the closing phenylalanine or tryptophan. Each record gives: D gene, J gene, V gene, clone size, CDR3 DNA, CDR3 protein. The D gene is left open where the match is weak. The size entry is marked missing in some rows and otherwise reads once, few, many or a size class.

d_call: TRBD1
j_call: TRBJ2-7
v_call: TRBV24-1
clone_size: NA
cdr3_nt: TGTGCCACCTTATCCTGGGACAGGGGAGACGAGCAGTACTTC
cdr3_aa: CATLSWDRGDEQYF

d_call: TRBD2
j_call: TRBJ2-7
v_call: TRBV4-2
clone_size: NA
cdr3_nt: TGTGCCAGCAGCCAATCTGACAGGCCGCCGACTAGCGGGAGGGTCAGATTC
cdr3_aa: CASSQSDRPPTSGRVRF

d_call: NA
j_call: TRBJ1-1
v_call: TRBV18
clone_size: NA
cdr3_nt: TGTGCCAGCTCACCATCGACAGGTATGAACACTGAAGCTTTCTTT
cdr3_aa: CASSPSTGMNTEAFF

d_call: TRBD1
j_call: TRBJ1-6
v_call: TRBV25-1
clone_size: NA
cdr3_nt: TGTGCCAGCAGTGAATTCGGGACAGGGGGGTCACCCCTCCACTTT
cdr3_aa: CASSEFGTGGSPLHF

d_call: NA
j_call: TRBJ1-1
v_call: TRBV5-6
clone_size: NA
cdr3_nt: TGTGCCAGCAGCTTGCTGGCCGCAGAAGCTTTCTTT
cdr3_aa: CASSLLAAEAFF

d_call: NA
j_call: TRBJ2-7
v_call: TRBV4-3
clone_size: NA
cdr3_nt: TGCGCCAGCAGCCAAGATCGGGGTCTCCTTCGACACTTC
cdr3_aa: CASSQDRGLLRHF

d_call: TRBD1
j_call: TRBJ1-2
v_call: TRBV6-5
clone_size: many
cdr3_nt: TGTGCCAGCAGTCTGGGACAGGGGGCCTATGGCTACACCTTC
cdr3_aa: CASSLGQGAYGYTF

d_call: NA
j_call: TRBJ1-1
v_call: TRBV12-3/TRBV12-4
clone_size: NA
cdr3_nt: TGTGCCAGCAGTTCAACAGGCTACACTGAAGCTTTCTTT
cdr3_aa: CASSSTGYTEAFF

d_call: TRBD1
j_call: TRBJ1-2
v_call: TRBV3-1/TRBV3-2
clone_size: NA
cdr3_nt: TGTGCCAGCAGGCGGGAGGGGGCGCGAGATGGCTACACCTTC
cdr3_aa: CASRREGARDGYTF

d_call: NA
j_call: TRBJ2-2
v_call: TRBV30
clone_size: once
cdr3_nt: TGTGCCTGGCGGACCAGGAACACCGGGGAGCTGTTTTTT
cdr3_aa: CAWRTRNTGELFF

d_call: NA
j_call: TRBJ1-5
v_call: TRBV7-3
clone_size: NA
cdr3_nt: TGTGCCAGCAGTCAAACTAGCAATCAGCCCCAGCATTTT
cdr3_aa: CASSQTSNQPQHF

d_call: NA
j_call: TRBJ2-1
v_call: TRBV11-2
clone_size: NA
cdr3_nt: TGTGCCAGCAGCCGGCCGGGATCAGGTCGCAATGAGCAGTTCTTC
cdr3_aa: CASSRPGSGRNEQFF

d_call: NA
j_call: TRBJ2-1
v_call: TRBV5-3
clone_size: NA
cdr3_nt: TGTGCCAGAAGCCCGGGATTGGTAAGGAATGAGCAGTTCTTC
cdr3_aa: CARSPGLVRNEQFF

d_call: NA
j_call: TRBJ2-3
v_call: TRBV7-3
clone_size: NA
cdr3_nt: TGTGCCAGCAGCTTAGGCGGGAAGTACCAGTATTTT
cdr3_aa: CASSLGGKYQYF

d_call: TRBD1
j_call: TRBJ1-2
v_call: TRBV28
clone_size: NA
cdr3_nt: TGTGCCAGCAGTTCAGGGGGTCTTAACTATGGCTACACCTTC
cdr3_aa: CASSSGGLNYGYTF

d_call: TRBD1
j_call: TRBJ2-1
v_call: TRBV10-1
clone_size: NA
cdr3_nt: TGCGCCAGCAGTGAGTCAGGGACAGGGAACAATGAGCAGTTCTTC
cdr3_aa: CASSESGTGNNEQFF

d_call: NA
j_call: TRBJ1-6
v_call: TRBV3-1/TRBV3-2
clone_size: NA
cdr3_nt: TGTGCCAGCAGCCGGACCCCGGGACGAAATAATTCACCCCTCCACTTT
cdr3_aa: CASSRTPGRNNSPLHF

d_call: NA
j_call: TRBJ2-3
v_call: TRBV20-1
clone_size: once
cdr3_nt: TGCAGTGCTAGTGAGGGAGCGCGGGATACGCAGTATTTT
cdr3_aa: CSASEGARDTQYF

d_call: TRBD2
j_call: TRBJ2-7
v_call: TRBV3-1/TRBV3-2
clone_size: NA
cdr3_nt: TGTGCCAGCAGCCAAGGGGGACTAGCGGGGGTCAACTACGAGCAGTACTTC
cdr3_aa: CASSQGGLAGVNYEQYF

d_call: TRBD1
j_call: TRBJ1-2
v_call: TRBV19
clone_size: once
cdr3_nt: TGTGCCAGTAGTGTGGACAGGGACGGTGGCTACACCTTC
cdr3_aa: CASSVDRDGGYTF

d_call: NA
j_call: TRBJ1-6
v_call: TRBV27
clone_size: NA
cdr3_nt: TGTGCCAGCAGTAGTAGGGACAACTATAATTCACCCCTCCACTTT
cdr3_aa: CASSSRDNYNSPLHF

d_call: NA
j_call: TRBJ1-2
v_call: TRBV5-1
clone_size: NA
cdr3_nt: TGCGCCAGCAGCTTGGCCAGGGTAGATGGCTACACCTTC
cdr3_aa: CASSLARVDGYTF

d_call: TRBD1
j_call: TRBJ1-6
v_call: TRBV11-2
clone_size: NA
cdr3_nt: TGTGCCAGCAGATCGGACAGGGGGCCCAATTCACCCCTCCACTTT
cdr3_aa: CASRSDRGPNSPLHF

d_call: TRBD1
j_call: TRBJ2-2
v_call: TRBV27
clone_size: NA
cdr3_nt: TGTGCCAGCAGTTCCCCCGGGACAGGGATTATCGGGGAGCTGTTTTTT
cdr3_aa: CASSSPGTGIIGELFF

d_call: NA
j_call: TRBJ1-5
v_call: TRBV5-1
clone_size: NA
cdr3_nt: TGCGCCAGCAGCCCTTGGGGGGGCAATCAGCCCCAGCATTTT
cdr3_aa: CASSPWGGNQPQHF

d_call: TRBD2
j_call: TRBJ2-5
v_call: TRBV19
clone_size: NA
cdr3_nt: TGTGCCAGTAGCGGGACTAGCGTTGAGACCCAGTACTTC
cdr3_aa: CASSGTSVETQYF

d_call: TRBD2
j_call: TRBJ2-7
v_call: TRBV2
clone_size: NA
cdr3_nt: TGTGCCAGCCGAGGGACTAGCACTACCTACGAGCAGTACTTC
cdr3_aa: CASRGTSTTYEQYF

d_call: TRBD1
j_call: TRBJ1-2
v_call: TRBV5-1
clone_size: few
cdr3_nt: TGCGCCAGCAGCTATGACAGGGGAGGCTCGACTGGCTACACCTTC
cdr3_aa: CASSYDRGGSTGYTF

d_call: NA
j_call: TRBJ2-1
v_call: TRBV29-1
clone_size: NA
cdr3_nt: TGCAGCGCCCTCTGGCCAAATTACAATGAGCAGTTCTTC
cdr3_aa: CSALWPNYNEQFF

d_call: TRBD1
j_call: TRBJ1-5
v_call: TRBV6-5
clone_size: NA
cdr3_nt: TGTGCCAGCTCTCAGAACAGGGGACCCGGAGGGCCCCAGCATTTT
cdr3_aa: CASSQNRGPGGPQHF

d_call: NA
j_call: TRBJ2-6
v_call: TRBV3-1/TRBV3-2
clone_size: NA
cdr3_nt: TGTGCCAGCAGCCATCTAGTTGGCTCTGGGGCCAACGTCCTGACTTTC
cdr3_aa: CASSHLVGSGANVLTF

d_call: NA
j_call: TRBJ2-1
v_call: TRBV5-8
clone_size: NA
cdr3_nt: TGTGCCAGCAGCTTGGAACAAATGGGTGAGCAGTTCTTC
cdr3_aa: CASSLEQMGEQFF

d_call: NA
j_call: TRBJ1-5
v_call: TRBV7-9
clone_size: NA
cdr3_nt: TGTGCCAGCAGCTTCGCGGGGGGGCAGCCCCAGCATTTT
cdr3_aa: CASSFAGGQPQHF

d_call: NA
j_call: TRBJ1-4
v_call: TRBV5-1
clone_size: NA
cdr3_nt: TGCGCCAGCAGCCTGACCGAATCAACTAATGAAAAACTGTTTTTT
cdr3_aa: CASSLTESTNEKLFF

d_call: TRBD1
j_call: TRBJ2-1
v_call: TRBV5-6
clone_size: NA
cdr3_nt: TGTGCCAGCAGCTTTGAGGGGGCTTACAATGAGCAGTTCTTC
cdr3_aa: CASSFEGAYNEQFF

d_call: NA
j_call: TRBJ1-2
v_call: TRBV7-8
clone_size: NA
cdr3_nt: TGTGCCAGCAGCTTACGGGGGGGATCGAGGGATTATTCCTATGGCTACACCTTC
cdr3_aa: CASSLRGGSRDYSYGYTF

d_call: NA
j_call: TRBJ1-2
v_call: TRBV5-1
clone_size: few
cdr3_nt: TGCGCCAGCCAAAAGGACCGGGGTATATATGGCTACACCTTC
cdr3_aa: CASQKDRGIYGYTF

d_call: NA
j_call: TRBJ2-1
v_call: TRBV27
clone_size: NA
cdr3_nt: TGTGCCAGCAGGGTAGCCCTTTACAATGAGCAGTTCTTC
cdr3_aa: CASRVALYNEQFF

d_call: NA
j_call: TRBJ1-2
v_call: TRBV20-1
clone_size: NA
cdr3_nt: TGCAGTGCTACCAGGACGGGGAGCTACACCTTC
cdr3_aa: CSATRTGSYTF

d_call: NA
j_call: TRBJ1-4
v_call: TRBV27
clone_size: NA
cdr3_nt: TGTGCCAGCAGGAAACAGTCGGCGAATGAAAAACTGTTTTTT
cdr3_aa: CASRKQSANEKLFF

d_call: TRBD1
j_call: TRBJ1-5
v_call: TRBV30
clone_size: NA
cdr3_nt: TGTGCCTGGAGTCGACAGGGGGCTAGCAATCAGCCCCAGCATTTT
cdr3_aa: CAWSRQGASNQPQHF

d_call: NA
j_call: TRBJ1-1
v_call: TRBV30
clone_size: NA
cdr3_nt: TGTGCCTGGAGTCATGGTTTTAACACTGAAGCTTTCTTT
cdr3_aa: CAWSHGFNTEAFF

d_call: NA
j_call: TRBJ2-4
v_call: TRBV25-1
clone_size: NA
cdr3_nt: TGTGCCAGCAGTGAAGGGACCCCCAAAAACATTCAGTACTTC
cdr3_aa: CASSEGTPKNIQYF

d_call: TRBD1
j_call: TRBJ1-1
v_call: TRBV5-1
clone_size: NA
cdr3_nt: TGCGCCAGAGGCCTTGGGACAGGGCTCATGAACACTGAAGCTTTCTTT
cdr3_aa: CARGLGTGLMNTEAFF

d_call: NA
j_call: TRBJ2-1
v_call: TRBV2
clone_size: NA
cdr3_nt: TGTGCCAGCAGTGACAGGGTTGGAGAGCAGTTCTTC
cdr3_aa: CASSDRVGEQFF

d_call: NA
j_call: TRBJ1-2
v_call: TRBV19
clone_size: NA
cdr3_nt: TGTGCCAGTAGCCGCGGTGACAACTATGGCTACACCTTC
cdr3_aa: CASSRGDNYGYTF

d_call: NA
j_call: TRBJ1-2
v_call: TRBV19
clone_size: NA
cdr3_nt: TGTGCCAGTAGTCGGTATACAGGGCCTATGTATGGCTACACCTTC
cdr3_aa: CASSRYTGPMYGYTF

d_call: TRBD2
j_call: TRBJ2-7
v_call: TRBV10-2
clone_size: NA
cdr3_nt: TGCGCCGCCCCGACGGGGGGATCGGTCAGGAGGTTGTACGAGCAGTACTTC
cdr3_aa: CAAPTGGSVRRLYEQYF

d_call: NA
j_call: TRBJ2-2
v_call: TRBV21-1
clone_size: NA
cdr3_nt: TGTGCCAGCAGCAAAACATACGGGACACAAGACAACGGGGAGCTGTTTTTT
cdr3_aa: CASSKTYGTQDNGELFF

d_call: NA
j_call: TRBJ1-2
v_call: TRBV7-9
clone_size: NA
cdr3_nt: TGTGCCAGCAGCTTCGGGGAGCGAGGCTACACCTTC
cdr3_aa: CASSFGERGYTF

d_call: NA
j_call: TRBJ2-5
v_call: TRBV29-1
clone_size: once
cdr3_nt: TGCAGCGTTGAAGGTCGAAGCCAAGAGACCCAGTACTTC
cdr3_aa: CSVEGRSQETQYF

d_call: TRBD1
j_call: TRBJ1-1
v_call: TRBV2
clone_size: NA
cdr3_nt: TGTGCCAGCAGTGAGTACAGGGGCGGTAACACTGAAGCTTTCTTT
cdr3_aa: CASSEYRGGNTEAFF

d_call: TRBD1
j_call: TRBJ1-1
v_call: TRBV5-6
clone_size: NA
cdr3_nt: TGTGCCAGCAGTGGATTTGGAGGGGGCGACGGAACTGAAGCTTTCTTT
cdr3_aa: CASSGFGGGDGTEAFF